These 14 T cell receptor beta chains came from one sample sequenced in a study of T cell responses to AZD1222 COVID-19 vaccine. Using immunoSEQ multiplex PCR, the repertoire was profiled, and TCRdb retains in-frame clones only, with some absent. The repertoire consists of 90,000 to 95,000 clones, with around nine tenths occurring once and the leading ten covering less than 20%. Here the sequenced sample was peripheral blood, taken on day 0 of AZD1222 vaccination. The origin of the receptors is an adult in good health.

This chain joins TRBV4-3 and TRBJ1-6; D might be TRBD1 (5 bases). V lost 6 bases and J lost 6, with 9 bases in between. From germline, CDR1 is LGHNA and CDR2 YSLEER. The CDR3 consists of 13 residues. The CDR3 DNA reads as TGCGCCAGCAGACTACAGGTTAATTCACCCCTCCACTTT. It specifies CASRLQVNSPLHF.

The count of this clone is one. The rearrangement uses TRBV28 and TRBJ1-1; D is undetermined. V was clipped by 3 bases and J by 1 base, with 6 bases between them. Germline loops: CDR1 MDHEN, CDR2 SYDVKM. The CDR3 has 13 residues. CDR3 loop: CASSLAGNTEAFF. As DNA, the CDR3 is TGTGCCAGCAGTTTGGCAGGGAACACTGAAGCTTTCTTT.

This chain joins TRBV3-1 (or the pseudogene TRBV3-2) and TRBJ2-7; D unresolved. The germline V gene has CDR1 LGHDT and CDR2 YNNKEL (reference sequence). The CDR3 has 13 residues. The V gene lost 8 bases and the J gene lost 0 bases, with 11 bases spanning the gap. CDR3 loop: CASAAMSSYEQYF. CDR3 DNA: TGTGCCAGCGCAGCAATGAGCTCCTACGAGCAGTACTTC.

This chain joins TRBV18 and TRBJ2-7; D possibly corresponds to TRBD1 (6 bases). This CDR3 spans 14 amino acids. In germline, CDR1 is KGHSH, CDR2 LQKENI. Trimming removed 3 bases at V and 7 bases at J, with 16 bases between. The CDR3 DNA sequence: TGTGCCAGCTCACCCGTTCCCACAGGGTCTGAGCAGTACTTC. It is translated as CASSPVPTGSEQYF.

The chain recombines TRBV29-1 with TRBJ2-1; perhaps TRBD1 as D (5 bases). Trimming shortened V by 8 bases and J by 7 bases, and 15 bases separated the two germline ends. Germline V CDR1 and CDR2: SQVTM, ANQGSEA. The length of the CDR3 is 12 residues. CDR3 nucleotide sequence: TGCAGCTTCCGGACAATAGGAAATGAGCAGTTCTTC. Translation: CSFRTIGNEQFF.

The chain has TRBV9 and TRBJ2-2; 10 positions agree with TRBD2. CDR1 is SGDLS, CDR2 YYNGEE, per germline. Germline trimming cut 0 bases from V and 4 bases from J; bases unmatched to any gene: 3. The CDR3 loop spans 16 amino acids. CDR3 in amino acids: CASSVDSGGVTGELFF. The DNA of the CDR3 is TGTGCCAGCAGCGTAGACAGCGGGGGGGTCACCGGGGAGCTGTTTTTT.

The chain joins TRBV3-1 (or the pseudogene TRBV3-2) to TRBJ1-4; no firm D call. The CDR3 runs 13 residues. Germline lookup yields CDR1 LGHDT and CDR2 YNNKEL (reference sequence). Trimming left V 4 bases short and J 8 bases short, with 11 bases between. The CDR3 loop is CASSLNIGEKLFF. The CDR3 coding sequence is TGTGCCAGCAGCCTGAATATAGGGGAAAAACTGTTTTTT.

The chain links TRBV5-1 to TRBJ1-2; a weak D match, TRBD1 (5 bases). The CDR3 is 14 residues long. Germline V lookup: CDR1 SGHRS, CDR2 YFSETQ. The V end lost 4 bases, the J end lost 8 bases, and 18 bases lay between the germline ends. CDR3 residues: CASSPGSGIGGYTF. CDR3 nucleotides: TGCGCCAGCAGCCCCGGCTCAGGGATCGGGGGCTACACCTTC.

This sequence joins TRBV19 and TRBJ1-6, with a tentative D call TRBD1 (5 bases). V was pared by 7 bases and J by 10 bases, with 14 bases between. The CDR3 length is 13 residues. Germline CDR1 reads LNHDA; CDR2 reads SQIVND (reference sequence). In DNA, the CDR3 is TGTGCCAGTACAAGGACAAAAGACTCACCCCTCCACTTT. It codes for CASTRTKDSPLHF. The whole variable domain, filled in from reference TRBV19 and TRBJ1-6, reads DGGITQSPKYLFRKEGQNVTLSCEQNLNHDAMYWYRQDPGQGLRLIYYSQIVNDFQKGDIAEGYSVSREKKESFPLTVTSAQKNPTAFYLCASTRTKDSPLHFGNGTRLTVT.

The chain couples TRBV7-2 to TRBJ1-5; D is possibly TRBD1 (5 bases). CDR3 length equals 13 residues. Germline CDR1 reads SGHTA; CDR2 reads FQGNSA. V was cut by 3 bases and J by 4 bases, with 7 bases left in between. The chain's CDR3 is CASSLTVNQPQHF. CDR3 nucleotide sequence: TGTGCCAGCAGCTTGACAGTAAATCAGCCCCAGCATTTT. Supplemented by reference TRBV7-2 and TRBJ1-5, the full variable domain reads GAGVSQSPSNKVTEKGKDVELRCDPISGHTALYWYRQSLGQGLEFLIYFQGNSAPDKSGLPSDRFSAERTGGSVSTLTIQRTQQEDSAVYLCASSLTVNQPQHFGDGTRLSIL.

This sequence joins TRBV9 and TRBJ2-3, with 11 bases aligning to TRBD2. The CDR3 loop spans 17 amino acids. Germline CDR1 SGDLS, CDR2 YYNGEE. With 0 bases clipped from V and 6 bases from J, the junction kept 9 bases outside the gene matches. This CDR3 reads CASSVAVVAGGQDTQYF. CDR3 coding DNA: TGTGCCAGCAGCGTAGCTGTAGTAGCGGGAGGGCAGGATACGCAGTATTTT.

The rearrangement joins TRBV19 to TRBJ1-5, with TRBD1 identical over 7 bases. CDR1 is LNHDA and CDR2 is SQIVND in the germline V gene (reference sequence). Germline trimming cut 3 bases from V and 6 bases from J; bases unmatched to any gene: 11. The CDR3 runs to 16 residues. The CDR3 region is CASSMGGATGSQPQHF. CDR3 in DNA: TGTGCCAGTAGTATGGGTGGTGCGACAGGGAGTCAGCCCCAGCATTTT.

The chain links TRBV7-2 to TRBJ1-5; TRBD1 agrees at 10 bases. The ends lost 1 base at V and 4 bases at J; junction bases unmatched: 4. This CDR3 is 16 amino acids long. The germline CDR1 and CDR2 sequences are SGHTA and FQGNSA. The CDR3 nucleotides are TGTGCCAGCAGCTTAGAACCGGGACAGGGGAATCAGCCCCAGCATTTT. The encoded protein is CASSLEPGQGNQPQHF.

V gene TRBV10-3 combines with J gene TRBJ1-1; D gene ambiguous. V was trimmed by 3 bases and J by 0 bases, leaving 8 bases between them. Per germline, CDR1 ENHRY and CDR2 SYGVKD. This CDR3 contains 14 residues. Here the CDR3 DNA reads TGTGCCATCAGTGATAGGACGGTGAACACTGAAGCTTTCTTT. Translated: CAISDRTVNTEAFF.